The source of this T cell receptor (beta chain) is a study of T cells in women clearing cervical HPV infection. Background on the study: Controls' single incident HPV16 infection cleared within 12 months without precancer. HLA type stays a possible confounder, typing being limited.

Profiled with immunoSEQ multiplex PCR; TCRdb holds only in-frame clones, not every one. In total, the table holds around 25,000 clones. V dropped 0 bases and J dropped 7 bases, with 8 bases sitting between them. The germline CDR1 and CDR2 sequences are SGHDT and YYEEEE. The CDR3 consists of 13 residues. Regarding this clone: The DNA ends 3 residues before the CDR3 does, and the rest of the CDR3 is filled in from the germline J gene.

Sequencing was carried out using blood buffy coat. The chain combines TRBV5-6 with TRBJ1-5; D is unclear. This TCR came from a woman aged 18 to 69 with a cervical HPV16 infection that either progressed to CIN3+ or cleared (not recorded which). The CDR3 spells CASSLGGSQPQHF. The part of the CDR3 DNA that was read is TGTGCCAGCAGCTTGGGTGGCTCCCAGCCC.